This T cell receptor (beta chain) was identified in a study of Ad26.COV2.S vaccination and SARS-CoV-2 variants. This CDR3 region has 17 residues. Germline loops: CDR1 MDHEN, CDR2 SYDVKM. Trimming stripped 6 bases from V and 1 base from J, with 21 bases between. Study outcomes and limitations: Reported post-vaccination CD8+ and CD4+ T cell responses to spike showed substantial breadth.

Of note for this clone: Antigen unknown.

Method: immunoSEQ multiplex PCR; TCRdb's copy keeps in-frame clones and lacks some. The top ten clones hold about 13% of a sample with about 480,000 clones, 70% to 90% of them seen once. Treatment described: approximately 18 received Ad26.COV2.S at low or high dose, single or two shots; about 5 received placebo; per-sample allocation not given. After the first vaccine or placebo injection, samples were drawn on day 63. The sequencing used peripheral blood, collected in a trial of Ad26.COV2.S vaccine versus placebo. The gene calls are TRBV28 and TRBJ2-5; D is possibly TRBD2 (6 bases). The TCR sequence derives from a person between 18 and 59 years old who received the Ad26.COV2.S COVID-19 vaccine or a placebo. In nucleotides, the CDR3 is TGTGCCAGCAGCCCCAATCAGGGACTCACTCTCCAAGAGACCCAGTACTTC. Protein: CASSPNQGLTLQETQYF. The full variable domain, completed using reference TRBV28 and TRBJ2-5, is DVKVTQSSRYLVKRTGEKVFLECVQDMDHENMFWYRQDPGLGLRLIYFSYDVKMKEKGDIPEGYSVSREKKERFSLILESASTNQTSMYLCASSPNQGLTLQETQYFGPGTRLLVL.